The 6 T cell receptor beta chains below all came from one sample that was sequenced in a study of shared clonotypes between healthy human individuals. Repertoires were generated with immunoSEQ multiplex PCR, while TCRdb's copy carries only in-frame clones and drops some. The sample includes over a million clones, about 80% seen only once; the top ten take approximately 1.5%. The sequencing input was memory CD4+ T cells sorted from blood. The subset here: CD45RA-negative fraction. The source is a man in his late teens or twenties in good health.

This chain links TRBV27 with TRBJ2-5; D gene uncertain. V was clipped by 3 bases and J by 5 bases, with 13 bases between them. Germline-derived CDR1 and CDR2 are MNHEY and SMNVEV (reference sequence). The CDR3 totals 14 residues. CDR3 in DNA: TGTGCCAGCAGTTTGGGTAACAGTCGGGAGACCCAGTACTTC. This codes for CASSLGNSRETQYF.

The chain carries TRBV11-3 and TRBJ2-1; D perhaps matches TRBD2 (5 bases). Germline V gene sequence: CDR1 SGHNT, CDR2 YENEEA. This CDR3 comprises 14 residues. V shed 5 bases and J shed 7 bases, with 15 bases lying between them. CDR3 coding DNA: TGTGCCAGCAGCCGGGCGGGCTTGAGGAATGAGCAGTTCTTC. It yields the protein CASSRAGLRNEQFF.

The chain is built from TRBV5-4 and TRBJ1-6; D possibly corresponds to TRBD1 (6 bases). V was pared by 4 bases and J by 7 bases, with 18 bases between. From germline, CDR1 is SGHNT and CDR2 YYREEE (reference sequence). CDR3 length: 16 residues. The CDR3 is CASSPGGWGPNSPLHF. The CDR3, as DNA: TGTGCCAGCAGCCCGGGAGGGTGGGGGCCCAATTCACCCCTCCACTTT.

The chain uses TRBV4-2 and TRBJ2-3; D is undetermined. The CDR3 has 14 amino acids. Germline CDR1 reads LGHNA; CDR2 reads YNFKEQ. Trimming removed 0 bases at V and 6 bases at J, with 10 bases between. CDR3 in amino acids: CASSQDIRADTQYF. The CDR3 region has the DNA TGTGCCAGCAGCCAAGATATTCGGGCGGATACGCAGTATTTT.

This clone was detected once. V gene TRBV10-3 combines with J gene TRBJ2-5, with D possibly called TRBD1 or TRBD2 (6 bases each). Germline V gene data show CDR1 as ENHRY and CDR2 as SYGVKD. The CDR3 length is 13 residues. V shed 4 bases and J shed 1 base, with 7 bases lying between them. Here the CDR3 reads CAISGGAQETQYF. The DNA for the CDR3 is TGTGCCATCAGTGGGGGGGCCCAAGAGACCCAGTACTTC.

The chain is built from TRBV11-2 and TRBJ2-5; 8 bases fit TRBD1. This CDR3 contains 15 residues. With V trimmed by 5 bases and J by 5 bases, 10 bases remained unmatched. Germline V gives CDR1 SGHAT, CDR2 FQNNGV. This chain's CDR3 is CASSEGQGAGETQYF. The CDR3 DNA reads TGTGCCAGCAGCGAAGGCCAGGGGGCGGGTGAGACCCAGTACTTC.